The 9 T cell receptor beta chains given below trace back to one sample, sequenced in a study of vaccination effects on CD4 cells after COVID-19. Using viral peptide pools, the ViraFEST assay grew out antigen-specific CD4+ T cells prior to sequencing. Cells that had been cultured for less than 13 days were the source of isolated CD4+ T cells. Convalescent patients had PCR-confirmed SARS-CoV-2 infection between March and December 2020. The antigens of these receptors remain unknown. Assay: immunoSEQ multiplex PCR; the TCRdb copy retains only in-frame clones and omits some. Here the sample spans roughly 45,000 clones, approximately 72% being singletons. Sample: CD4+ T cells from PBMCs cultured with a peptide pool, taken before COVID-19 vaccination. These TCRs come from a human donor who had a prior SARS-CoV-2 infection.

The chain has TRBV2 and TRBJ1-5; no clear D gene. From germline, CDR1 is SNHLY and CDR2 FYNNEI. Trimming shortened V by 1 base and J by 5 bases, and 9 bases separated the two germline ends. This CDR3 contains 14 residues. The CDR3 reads CASSEGNRYQPQHF. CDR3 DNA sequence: TGTGCCAGCAGTGAAGGAAACAGATATCAGCCCCAGCATTTT.

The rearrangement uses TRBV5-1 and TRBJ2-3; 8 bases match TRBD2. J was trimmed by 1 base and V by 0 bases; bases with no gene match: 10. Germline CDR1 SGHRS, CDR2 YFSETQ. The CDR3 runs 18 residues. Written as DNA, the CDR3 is TGCGCCAGCAGCTTGGGTCTAGCGGGCGCCGTCCGCACAGATACGCAGTATTTT. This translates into CASSLGLAGAVRTDTQYF.

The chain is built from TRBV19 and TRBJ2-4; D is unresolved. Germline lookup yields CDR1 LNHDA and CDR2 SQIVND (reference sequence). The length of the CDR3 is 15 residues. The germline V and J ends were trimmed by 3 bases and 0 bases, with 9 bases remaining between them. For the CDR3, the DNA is TGTGCCAGTAGTATGGGTCCACTAGCCAAAAACATTCAGTACTTC. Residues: CASSMGPLAKNIQYF.

For the CDR3, the DNA is TGTGCCAGCTCACCACCCTCGCTCCCAGGGGAAAAACTGTTTTTT. Translation gives CASSPPSLPGEKLFF. The chain combines TRBV18 with TRBJ1-4, with D maybe TRBD1 (5 bases). V was shortened by 0 bases and J by 8 bases, with 13 bases between the two germline ends. The CDR3 length is 15 residues. CDR1 and CDR2 from the germline V gene are KGHSH and LQKENI. The complete variable domain, with remaining parts taken from reference TRBV18 and TRBJ1-4, reads NAGVMQNPRHLVRRRGQEARLRCSPMKGHSHVYWYRQLPEEGLKFMVYLQKENIIDESGMPKERFSAEFPKEGPSILRIQQVVRGDSAAYFCASSPPSLPGEKLFFGSGTQLSVL.

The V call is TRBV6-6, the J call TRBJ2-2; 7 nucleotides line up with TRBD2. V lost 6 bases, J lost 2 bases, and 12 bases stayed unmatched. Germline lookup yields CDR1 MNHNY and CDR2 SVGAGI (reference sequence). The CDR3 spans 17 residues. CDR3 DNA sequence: TGTGCCAGCAGCCGACGCCTGACTAGCCTCAACACCGGGGAGCTGTTTTTT. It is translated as CASSRRLTSLNTGELFF.

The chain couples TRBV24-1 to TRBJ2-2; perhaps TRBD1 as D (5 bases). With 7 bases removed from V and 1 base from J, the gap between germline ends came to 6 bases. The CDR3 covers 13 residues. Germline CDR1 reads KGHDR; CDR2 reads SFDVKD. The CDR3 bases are TGTGCCACCAGGCAGGGGAACACCGGGGAGCTGTTTTTT. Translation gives CATRQGNTGELFF.

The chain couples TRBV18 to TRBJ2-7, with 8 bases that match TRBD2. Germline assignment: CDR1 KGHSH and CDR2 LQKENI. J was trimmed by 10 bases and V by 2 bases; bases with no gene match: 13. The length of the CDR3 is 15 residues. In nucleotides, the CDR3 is TGTGCCAGCTCACCAGAAGGGACTAGTAGTTATTTTCAGTACTTC. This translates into CASSPEGTSSYFQYF.

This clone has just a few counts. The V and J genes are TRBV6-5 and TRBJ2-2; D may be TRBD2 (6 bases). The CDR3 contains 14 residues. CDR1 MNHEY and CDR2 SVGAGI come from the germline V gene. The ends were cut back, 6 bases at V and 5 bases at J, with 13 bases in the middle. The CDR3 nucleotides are TGTGCCAGCAGAGGGACTTTCTTAACCGGGGAGCTGTTTTTT. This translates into CASRGTFLTGELFF.

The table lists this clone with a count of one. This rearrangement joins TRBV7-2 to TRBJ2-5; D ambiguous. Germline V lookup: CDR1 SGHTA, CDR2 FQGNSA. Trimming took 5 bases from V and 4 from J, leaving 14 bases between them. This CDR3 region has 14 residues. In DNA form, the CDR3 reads TGTGCCAGCAGCCGCCCGGGTGGGCGAGAGACCCAGTACTTC. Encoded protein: CASSRPGGRETQYF.